This entry features one T cell receptor (beta chain) sequence. This clonotype was recorded many times. What antigen it recognizes has not been identified. Base qualities are not at hand, and no much larger clone is one base apart. The donors were 40 or so Caucasian individuals from Russia, aged 6 to 90 years, who were systemically healthy. Each donor gave around 9.5 milliliters of peripheral blood, collected into EDTA-treated Vacutainer tubes. PBMCs were isolated by Ficoll-Paque density-gradient centrifugation, with at least 7 million obtained per sample. Trizol reagent was used to extract total RNA from the PBMCs, yielding at least 6 micrograms per sample. Naive CD45RAhigh/CD27high T cell percentages were measured by flow cytometry on a PBMC aliquot from every donor. This specimen belongs to a study of blood T cells in healthy people across ages (dated by TCRdb to 2014 to 2015). Turning to the overall study: In model experiments, template switching captured about one uniquely barcoded TCR beta cDNA molecule for every two T cells. To track age-related changes in TCR beta repertoire diversity, the study relied on deep sequencing normalized with unique cDNA molecular identifiers. The donors were divided into four age groups: young (average about 15 years), middle-aged (approximately 39), aged (62) and long-lived (roughly 86). To avoid experimental bias, donors of different ages were randomly spread across the sequencing lanes. Two additional independent replicas of 1 million unique cDNA reads from the same blood draw were analyzed for two donors (one aged 18 to 29 and one aged 80 or older).

Study-wide conclusions, independent of this receptor: Because profiling used bulk unsorted PBMCs, naive and antigen-experienced compartments could not be compared conclusively. Total diversity estimates from one million sequenced T cells were considered lower bounds and underestimates. A strong correlation was found between observed TCR beta diversity and the percentage of naive T cells measured by flow cytometry. Observed TCR beta diversity per million T cells fell roughly linearly with age, and a significant reduction was already apparent by age about 38. The CMV infection status of donors was not known, potentially confounding age-related changes in expanded clonotypes. Compared with the aged group, the long-lived group had more naive CD4+ T cells, fewer expanded clones and increased TCR diversity, suggesting age selection.

V loses 0 bases, J loses 7 bases, and the germline ends lie 11 bases apart. As encoded in the germline V gene, CDR1 is SGHRS while CDR2 is YFSETQ. The CDR3 runs 14 amino acids, cysteine and phenylalanine included. Kept here is only the CDR3 DNA, which spans 42 bases and is read in frame from base 1. Libraries were built with 5' RACE. Sequencing took place on an Illumina HiSeq 2500. A second about 7 to 12 cycle PCR used a sample-barcoded 5' primer and a J-beta primer mix. A unique molecular identifier was introduced onto each TCR beta cDNA molecule by a template-switch 5' adaptor carrying 12 random nucleotides. Each sample yielded at least 3 million CDR3-containing paired-end reads. All of the RNA was converted into first-strand cDNA using the Mint cDNA synthesis kit, with a TRBC-specific oligonucleotide serving as the primer. All cDNA was treated with uracil-DNA glycosylase and then went through a first 18-cycle PCR with the universal primers M1SS and BC2_uni_R. For the original study's pipeline: Each sample was normalized by randomly selecting 1 million high-quality reads, each carrying a distinct molecular identifier. Reads sharing molecular identifiers were discarded rather than binned into consensus sequences. MiTCR, with a Q25 quality threshold and the strictest error-elimination algorithm, was used for CDR3 identification, clonotype clustering and error correction. A nonparametric unseen species model with Euler transformation was used to estimate a lower bound on total TCR beta diversity. TCRdb reworked the public reads: Q25 trimming with fastp, MiXCR clone assembly, productive beta chains retained. One record per CDR3 amino acid sequence lists the most common genes and DNA. The V and J calls here are based on TCRdb, not the publication. The sample profile shows 1.5 million to 2 million distinct CDR3 sequences; 28% of them were found once. Together, the top ten hold approximately 7.7% of the sample.

Sample: blood. Recombination joined TRBV5-1 with TRBJ2-1; the D gene remains uncertain. The receptor comes from a woman aged 25 to 39 in good health. The sequence in DNA is TGCGCCAGCAGCTTGGTCGTGGGTCGGAATGAGCAGTTCTTC. The translation is CASSLVVGRNEQFF.